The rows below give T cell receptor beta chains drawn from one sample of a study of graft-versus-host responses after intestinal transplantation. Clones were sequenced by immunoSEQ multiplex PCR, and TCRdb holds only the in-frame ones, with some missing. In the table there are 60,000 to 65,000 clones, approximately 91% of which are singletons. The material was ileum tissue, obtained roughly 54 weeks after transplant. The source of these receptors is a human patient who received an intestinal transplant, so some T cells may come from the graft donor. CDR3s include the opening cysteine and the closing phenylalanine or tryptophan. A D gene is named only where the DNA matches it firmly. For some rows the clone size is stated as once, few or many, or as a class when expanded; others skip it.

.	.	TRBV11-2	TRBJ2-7	CASSSGGSLTYEQYF	TGTGCCAGCAGCTCCGGAGGGTCCCTCACCTACGAGCAGTACTTC
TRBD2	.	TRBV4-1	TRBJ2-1	CASSQGQLAGRFSYNEQFF	TGCGCCAGCAGCCAAGGCCAACTAGCGGGGAGATTCTCCTACAATGAGCAGTTCTTC
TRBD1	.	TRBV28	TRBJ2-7	CASSTPGTGGSEQYF	TGTGCCAGCAGTACACCCGGGACAGGGGGTTCCGAGCAGTACTTC
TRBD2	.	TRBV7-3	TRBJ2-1	CASSLLAGVEQFF	TGTGCCAGCAGCTTATTAGCGGGAGTTGAGCAGTTCTTC
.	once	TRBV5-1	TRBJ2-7	CASSLGQGIFHEQYF	TGCGCCAGCAGCTTGGGCCAGGGAATTTTCCACGAGCAGTACTTC
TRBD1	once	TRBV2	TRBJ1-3	CASSEEGAGGNTIYF	TGTGCCAGCAGTGAGGAGGGGGCGGGCGGAAACACCATATATTTT
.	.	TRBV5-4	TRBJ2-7	CAISSENAFYEQYF	TGTGCCATCTCCTCAGAGAATGCTTTCTACGAGCAGTACTTC
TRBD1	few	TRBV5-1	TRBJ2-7	CASSSTGVAYEQYF	TGCGCCAGCAGCTCGACAGGGGTAGCCTACGAGCAGTACTTC
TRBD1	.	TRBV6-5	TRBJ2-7	CASSYAGQGPSYEQYF	TGTGCCAGCAGTTACGCGGGACAGGGGCCCTCCTACGAGCAGTACTTC
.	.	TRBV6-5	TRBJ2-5	CASSYTGGETQYF	TGTGCCAGCAGTTACACTGGGGGGGAGACCCAGTACTTC
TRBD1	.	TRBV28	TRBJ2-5	CASSLGGQMETQYF	TGTGCCAGCAGTTTAGGGGGACAGATGGAGACCCAGTACTTC
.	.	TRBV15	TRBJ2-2	CATSREDGELFF	TGTGCCACCAGCAGAGAGGACGGGGAGCTGTTTTTT
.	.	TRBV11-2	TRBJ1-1	CASSLGPEAFF	TGTGCCAGCAGCTTAGGCCCTGAAGCTTTCTTT
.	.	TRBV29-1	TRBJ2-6	CSAIGQVANVLTF	TGCAGCGCCATAGGGCAGGTGGCCAACGTCCTGACTTTC
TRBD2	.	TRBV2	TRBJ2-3	CASRRGLAHTDTQYF	TGTGCCAGCAGGAGAGGACTAGCGCACACAGATACGCAGTATTTT
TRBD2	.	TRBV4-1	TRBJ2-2	CASSQGIGAGGLAGELFF	TGCGCCAGCAGCCAAGGAATAGGAGCGGGGGGGCTGGCCGGGGAGCTGTTTTTT
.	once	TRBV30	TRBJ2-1	CAWSSGAREQFF	TGTGCCTGGAGTTCGGGGGCCCGAGAGCAGTTCTTC
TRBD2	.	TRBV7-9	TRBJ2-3	CASTSTSGGSDTQYF	TGTGCCAGCACCAGTACTAGCGGGGGATCAGATACGCAGTATTTT
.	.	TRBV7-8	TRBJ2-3	CASSFDDSPRDTQYF	TGTGCCAGCAGCTTCGATGACTCCCCTCGGGATACGCAGTATTTT
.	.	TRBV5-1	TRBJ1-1	CASSFQGSVEAFF	TGCGCCAGCAGTTTCCAGGGGAGTGTTGAAGCTTTCTTT
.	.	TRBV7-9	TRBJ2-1	CASSLTGNEQFF	TGTGCCAGCAGCCTAACAGGGAATGAGCAGTTCTTC
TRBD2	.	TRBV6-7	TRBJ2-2	CASPNLSGGSGTGELFF	TGTGCCAGCCCCAACCTGAGCGGGGGGTCTGGCACCGGGGAGCTGTTTTTT
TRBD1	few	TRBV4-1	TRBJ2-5	CASSQDPNRGETQYF	TGCGCCAGCAGCCAAGATCCGAACAGGGGGGAGACCCAGTACTTC
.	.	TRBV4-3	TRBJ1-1	CASSQDAEWGTEAFF	TGCGCCAGCAGCCAAGATGCGGAGTGGGGCACTGAAGCTTTCTTT
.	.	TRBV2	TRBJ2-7	CASSEEGLGYEQYF	TGTGCCAGCAGTGAAGAGGGGCTTGGGTACGAGCAGTACTTC
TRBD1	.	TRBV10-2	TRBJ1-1	CASSEDRGLTEAFF	TGCGCCAGCAGTGAGGACAGGGGCCTCACTGAAGCTTTCTTT
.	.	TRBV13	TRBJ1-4	CASSLGPAGATNEKLFF	TGTGCCAGCAGCTTAGGCCCCGCGGGGGCAACTAATGAAAAACTGTTTTTT
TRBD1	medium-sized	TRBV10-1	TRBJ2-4	CASRDRAKNIQYF	TGCGCCAGCCGGGACAGGGCCAAAAACATTCAGTACTTC
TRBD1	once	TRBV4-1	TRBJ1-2	CASSLPRQGNYGYTF	TGCGCCAGCAGCTTACCCAGACAGGGGAACTATGGCTACACCTTC
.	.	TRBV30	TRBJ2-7	CACTGTPAYEQYF	TGTGCCTGTACCGGGACACCTGCCTACGAGCAGTACTTC
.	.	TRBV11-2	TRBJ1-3	CASSLDGSGTGNTIYF	TGTGCCAGCAGCTTAGATGGTTCAGGGACTGGAAACACCATATATTTT
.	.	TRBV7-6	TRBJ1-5	CASSPLTWQPQHF	TGTGCCAGCAGCCCGCTCACCTGGCAGCCCCAGCATTTT
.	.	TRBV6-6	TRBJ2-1	CASSLINLQGQSEQFF	TGTGCCAGCAGCCTAATAAACCTTCAGGGTCAGAGTGAGCAGTTCTTC
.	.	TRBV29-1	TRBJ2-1	CSVEYSGVTYNEQFF	TGCAGCGTTGAATATTCGGGGGTAACCTACAATGAGCAGTTCTTC
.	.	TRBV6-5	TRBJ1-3	CATQQGSGNTIYF	TGTGCCACCCAACAGGGCTCTGGAAACACCATATATTTT
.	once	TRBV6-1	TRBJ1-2	CASSETSGYGYTF	TGTGCCAGCAGTGAAACATCCGGCTATGGCTACACCTTC
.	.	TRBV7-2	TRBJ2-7	CASSVSYEQYF	TGTGCCAGCAGCGTCTCCTACGAGCAGTACTTC
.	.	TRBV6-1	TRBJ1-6	CASSYSRDSPLHF	TGTGCCAGCAGTTATTCAAGGGATTCACCCCTCCACTTT
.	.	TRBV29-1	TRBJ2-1	CSIRAGSNEQFF	TGCAGCATTCGGGCCGGAAGCAATGAGCAGTTCTTC
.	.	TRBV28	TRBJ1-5	CASSLLGGVGNQPQHF	TGTGCCAGCAGTTTACTGGGGGGGGTTGGCAATCAGCCCCAGCATTTT
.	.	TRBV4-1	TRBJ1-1	CASSQEGRVRGNTEAFF	TGCGCCAGCAGCCAAGAGGGCAGGGTTAGGGGAAACACTGAAGCTTTCTTT
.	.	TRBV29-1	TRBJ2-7	CSVEGVIGTRSYEQYF	TGCAGCGTTGAAGGGGTAATAGGGACCCGATCCTACGAGCAGTACTTC
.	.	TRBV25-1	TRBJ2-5	CASSESLGQETQYF	TGTGCCAGCAGTGAATCTTTGGGCCAAGAGACCCAGTACTTC
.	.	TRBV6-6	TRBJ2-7	CASSLGREQYF	TGTGCCAGCAGTTTAGGACGGGAGCAGTACTTC
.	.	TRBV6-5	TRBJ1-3	CASSYSLGTGNTIYF	TGTGCCAGCAGTTACTCTCTCGGTACTGGAAACACCATATATTTT
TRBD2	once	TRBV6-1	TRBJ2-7	CASSVTSANYEQYF	TGTGCCAGCAGCGTAACTAGCGCGAACTACGAGCAGTACTTC